The T cell receptor beta chain described here comes from a study of shared clonotypes between healthy human individuals (dated by TCRdb to the early 2020s). Describing the broader study: The cohort included a few men and a couple of women between 18 and 49 years of age. For each donor, CD4 naive and CD4 memory were each run on three plates, CD8 naive on two plates, and CD8 memory on one plate. The study deeply sequenced blood TCR repertoires of roughly five healthy adults to estimate repertoire size and the extent of clonotype sharing between individuals. Libraries were prepared and TCR repertoires were sequenced by different laboratories using diverse techniques, in order to increase sequencing depth and limit assay-specific biases. Leukapheresis yielded between about 0.85 and 10 billion PBMCs per donor. General conclusions and limits of the study: Because the study included a small number of donors, the genetic and exposure-history diversity represented was limited. Approximately 5% of naive CD4, 3% to 3.5% of naive CD8, 2% to 2.5% of memory CD4, and 0.4% of memory CD8 clonotypes were shared across several donors. Even with the large sequencing depth, rarefaction of the sorted-subset datasets indicated that sequencing was incomplete. Compared with non-shared clonotypes, clonotypes shared by all four sorted-subset donors had higher generation probabilities. Sampling was limited to blood, and TCR repertoires in tissue likely differ from TCR repertoires in blood. Pairwise subsampling led to the expectation that sequencing depth would affect the degree of clonotype sharing among donors. Estimated clonotype richness was generally larger for naive than for memory subsets.

Details on this clone: Its antigen remains undetermined. Base quality data are lacking; no much larger clone is found one base away.

Using the deep immunoSEQ assay, multiplex PCR amplified TCR CDR3 regions from genomic DNA. Genomic DNA extracted from each cell subset was distributed evenly over all wells of several immunoSEQ 96-well plates, and each plate served as one replicate. For sorted subsets, 200 to 250 ng of genomic DNA, equivalent to 25,000 to 35,000 T cell genomes, went into each replicate PCR. Purified libraries were measured with a Qubit 3.0 fluorometer, size-checked on a Bioanalyzer 2100, and measured again with the KAPA Library Quantification kit. Every immunoSEQ 96-well plate was sequenced on a separate single-read 150-cycle Illumina NextSeq 550 flow cell. The original pipeline was this. Because the immunoSEQ output held only junctional sequences and lacked quality scores, the filtering could not match the filtering applied to full-length reads. Sequences were annotated with PyIR, a Python wrapper for IgBLAST v1.9, and V/J genes and CDR3 were assigned using IMGT germline references. Any read was removed if the V/J assignment was weak (E-value above 1e-6), the CDR3 was missing, or the read contained stop codons, out-of-frame junctions, or ambiguous translated residues. V3J clonotypes were defined as sequences sharing an identical inferred V gene, J gene, and CDR3 amino acid sequence. To compute the percentage overlap between repertoires, the number of shared unique clonotypes was divided by the size of the smaller repertoire. Three approaches were used to assess repertoire richness: RTK rarefaction, the Chao1 estimator, and Recon v2.1 estimates of unobserved clonotypes. Generation probabilities were computed with OLGA for all TCRbeta clonotypes obtained by the gDNA method from a handful of donors. TCRdb holds this immuneACCESS table with in-frame rearrangements only. Some clones are missing; in checked studies, unresolved V genes explain under half, and the rest has no known cause. The V and J calls and clone size come from that table; D and trimming were worked out from the DNA. In this sample the table shows some 2,500,000 clones, 85% to 95% of which occur a single time. The leading ten clones occupy about 0.36% of the sample.

The CDR3 runs 17 residues from the cysteine to the phenylalanine. This entry keeps only the CDR3 DNA: 51 bases, framed from base 1. For this chain, trimming is 4 bases at the V end and 0 bases at the J end, and the number of junction bases without a gene match is 8. The germline V gene (reference sequence) sets CDR1 to SGHNT and CDR2 to YYREEE. The donors were healthy, HIV-negative adults with no recently reported acute infections or vaccinations. All donors were Caucasian adults living in Nashville, Tennessee, USA. CD4+ T cells were enriched by magnetic negative selection, after which naive cells were positively selected on CD45RA and the negative fraction was taken as the memory subset. Blood was collected by leukapheresis, and PBMCs were isolated by Ficoll-Histopaque density gradient centrifugation and then cryopreserved in liquid nitrogen vapor phase. Purity and quantity of every magnetically sorted T cell population were checked by analytical flow cytometry. Genomic DNA was isolated from each sorted fraction and quantified by UV absorbance on a Nanodrop 2000c.

The sample consisted of naive CD4+ T cells from PBMCs. Interpreted using the paper, the cell subset or site label stands for: CD45RA+ positively selected. The TCR sequence derives from a man younger than 35 in good health. Some clones in this sample may be carry-over from other donors' samples. The rearrangement joined TRBV5-4 to TRBJ2-2; TRBD2 aligns with 8 central bases. The DNA sequence is TGTGCCAGCAGCCTCCCACGCGGGAGGACGAACACCGGGGAGCTGTTTTTT. The encoded protein is CASSLPRGRTNTGELFF.